This T cell receptor (beta chain) emerged from a study of T cell repertoires in cytomegalovirus infection. Study context: Public TCR beta signatures were indicative of both CMV infection and a matching HLA type.

Looked up from germline, CDR1 is MNHEY and CDR2 is SVGAGI. This CDR3 contains 14 residues. V shed 4 bases, J shed 0 bases, and the junction held 3 bases outside the gene matches. Each CDR3 protein gets one entry after TCRdb re-called the reads with MiXCR. The sample lists tens of thousands of distinct CDR3 sequences, approximately 20% seen once, with about 55% in the top ten. This clonotype showed up many times. Antigen specificity is unknown. The chain is built from TRBV6-5 and TRBJ2-7, with 7 bases aligning to TRBD2. The sequencing used CD8+ T cells from cultured PBMCs, collected from culture after CMV antigen stimulation. The TCR sequence derives from a human donor in good health (CMV status not recorded). Some clones in this sample may be carry-over from other donors' samples. In DNA form, the CDR3 reads TGTGCCAGCAGTTTCGCGGGAGCCTCCTACGAGCAGTACTTC. Translation gives CASSFAGASYEQYF.